This T cell receptor (beta chain) was obtained from a study of blood T cells in healthy people across ages. This clonotype came up a few times. As yet, its antigen is unknown. Study results and limitations: Unknown donor CMV status possibly confounded expanded clonotype changes. Fewer expanded clones and more diversity marked long-lived versus aged donors.

A J-beta primer mix and a sample-barcoded 5' primer were used in a second PCR of roughly 6 to 11 cycles. Each cDNA molecule received a tag from a template-switch adaptor that had 12 random nucleotides. TCRdb re-derived calls from the 5' RACE reads in MiXCR, one entry per CDR3 protein. The sample records over 1.5 million distinct CDR3 sequences, around half being singletons. This CDR3 contains 16 residues. Between the trimmed V and J ends, which lost 4 bases and 8 bases, there was a span of 23 bases. Looked up from germline, CDR1 is SGHAT and CDR2 is FQNNGV. Specimen: blood. The clonotype originates from a middle-aged woman in good health. The genes are TRBV11-2 and TRBJ2-5; perhaps TRBD2 as D (5 bases). DNA of the CDR3: TGTGCCAGCAGCTCTAGCCCCGGGCCCACGGAGTACACCCAGTACTTC. Its protein is CASSSSPGPTEYTQYF.